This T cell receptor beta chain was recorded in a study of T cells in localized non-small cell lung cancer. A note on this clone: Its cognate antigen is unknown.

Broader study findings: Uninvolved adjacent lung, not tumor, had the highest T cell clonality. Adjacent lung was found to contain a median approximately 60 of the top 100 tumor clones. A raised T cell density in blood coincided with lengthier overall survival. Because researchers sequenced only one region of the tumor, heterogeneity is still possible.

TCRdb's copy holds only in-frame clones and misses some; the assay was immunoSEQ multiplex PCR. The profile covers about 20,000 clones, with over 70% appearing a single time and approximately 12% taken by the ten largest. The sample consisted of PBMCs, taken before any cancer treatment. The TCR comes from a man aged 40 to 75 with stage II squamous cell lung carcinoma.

The CDR3 reads CASSYGRDWIVQTQYF. As DNA, the CDR3 is TGTGCCAGCAGTTACGGCAGGGATTGGATCGTGCAGACCCAGTACTTC. The chain combines TRBV6-6 with TRBJ2-5; TRBD1 might be the D (5 bases). This CDR3 region has 16 residues. From germline, CDR1 is MNHNY and CDR2 SVGAGI (reference sequence). The ends were cut back, 2 bases at V and 6 bases at J, with 19 bases in the middle.